Described below is a single TCR beta chain sequence and its context. Its target is not known. The data are from a study of CD8 T cells in ankylosing spondylitis. Each CDR3 protein gets one entry after TCRdb re-called the 5' RACE reads with MiXCR. The sample comprises 20,000 to 30,000 distinct CDR3 sequences, over 10% of which are singletons, and about 35% rests with the top ten. Notes on the study in general: Those disease-linked clones were CD8+; they were also relatively rare in peripheral blood.

The germline V gene has CDR1 DFQATT and CDR2 SNEGSKA (reference sequence). The CDR3 totals 13 residues. V was cut by 2 bases and J by 8 bases, with 13 bases left in between. The rearrangement uses TRBV20-1 and TRBJ2-1; D call uncertain. The sequence came from a male donor with ankylosing spondylitis or in good health (not recorded which). Material for sequencing was blood. CDR3 sequence: CSARPPALDEQFF. In nucleotides, the CDR3 is TGCAGTGCTAGACCGCCCGCTCTCGATGAGCAGTTCTTC.